The source of this T cell receptor (beta chain) is a study of T cells in Graves' hyperthyroidism and ophthalmopathy. RNA transcripts served as the template for amplifying TCR beta CDR3 regions. Initially, a first-round RT-PCR of the TCR CDR3 employed the HTBI primer set. TCRdb analysed the multiplex PCR reads with MiXCR anew, one entry per CDR3 protein. The table includes nearly 600,000 distinct CDR3 sequences, 13% to 15% detected once. This CDR3 has 20 residues. Germline CDR1 is LGHNA and CDR2 is YNFKEQ. V was clipped by 4 bases and J by 2 bases; unmatched bases: 16. Source material: blood. The chain joins TRBV4-2 to TRBJ2-3, with 12 positions matching TRBD2. The clonotype comes from a woman aged 18-29 years with Graves' ophthalmopathy. The CDR3 is CASSRGYIGTSGFDTDTQYF. The DNA of the CDR3 is TGTGCCAGCAGCCGCGGATACATCGGGACTAGCGGGTTCGACACAGATACGCAGTATTTT.